Below, 25 T cell receptor beta chains from the same sample are listed, as sequenced in a study of T-cell memory formation after mild COVID-19. TCRdb ran MiXCR on the 5' RACE reads and lists one entry per CDR3 protein. The sample has 170,000 or so distinct CDR3 sequences; roughly 31% are singletons. The sequencing sample was made of PBMCs or a T cell subset sorted from them (not recorded which). Receptors originate from an adult woman who had mild COVID-19 (a few samples of this study predate the infection). Cell type and time point are not known.

In its sample, this clonotype was seen a few times. The CDR3 region is CASSLKYEQYF. CDR3 bases: TGTGCCAGCAGTTTGAAGTACGAGCAGTACTTC. The rearrangement links TRBV27 to TRBJ2-7; D gene ambiguous. The germline CDR1 and CDR2 sequences are MNHEY and SMNVEV (reference sequence). V lost 3 bases to trimming and J lost 4 bases, with 4 bases between them. This CDR3 contains 11 residues.

The rearrangement uses TRBV4-2 and TRBJ2-7, with 10 bases identical to TRBD2. The CDR3 runs 15 residues. Germline V gene sequence: CDR1 LGHNA, CDR2 YNFKEQ. J gave up 3 bases and V 1 base, and 3 bases lay outside the gene matches. CDR3 bases: TGTGCCAGCAGCCAAGCCTCTAGCGGGAGCTACGAGCAGTACTTC. Its protein product is CASSQASSGSYEQYF.

The V call is TRBV6-5, the J call TRBJ2-7; D possibly uses TRBD1 or TRBD2 (5 bases each). Germline CDR1 reads MNHEY; CDR2 reads SVGAGI. Trimming took 6 bases from V and 0 from J, leaving 15 bases between them. The CDR3 extends over 15 amino acids. This chain's CDR3 is CASSSQGAGSYEQYF. The DNA for the CDR3 is TGTGCCAGCAGCTCCCAGGGCGCGGGCTCCTACGAGCAGTACTTC.

This clonotype showed up just a few times. The chain uses TRBV10-3 and TRBJ2-3; tentative D call: TRBD2 (6 bases). The CDR3 sequence is 14 residues long. V was cut by 3 bases and J by 5 bases, with 12 bases left in between. Germline CDR1 ENHRY, CDR2 SYGVKD. Here the CDR3 reads CAISDREREDTQYF. The DNA for the CDR3 is TGTGCCATCAGTGATCGGGAGAGGGAAGATACGCAGTATTTT.

The chain uses TRBV4-2 and TRBJ1-2, with TRBD1 as a possible D gene (5 bases). The germline V gene encodes CDR1 LGHNA and CDR2 YNFKEQ. V dropped 0 bases and J dropped 5 bases, with 16 bases sitting between them. This CDR3 spans 16 amino acids. CDR3 sequence reads: CASSQDIPPDKYGYTF. Here the CDR3 DNA reads TGTGCCAGCAGCCAAGACATTCCTCCGGACAAATATGGCTACACCTTC.

The CDR3 loop is CASSYSRPSTYEQYF. CDR3 sequence (DNA): TGTGCCAGCAGTTACTCGAGACCCAGTACCTACGAGCAGTACTTC. The chain links TRBV6-5 to TRBJ2-7; D gene ambiguous. The CDR3 covers 15 residues. Germline-derived CDR1 and CDR2 are MNHEY and SVGAGI. The V and J ends lost 0 bases and 2 bases respectively, with 11 bases between them.

In its sample, this clonotype was seen a few times. The V and J genes are TRBV6-6 and TRBJ1-5, with no clear D. Per the germline V gene, CDR1 is MNHNY and CDR2 is SVGAGI (reference sequence). The V end was cut by 7 bases, the J end by 2 bases, with 6 bases between. This CDR3 region has 12 residues. CDR3 bases: TGTGCCAGCAACAGCGGCAATCAGCCCCAGCATTTT. It is translated as CASNSGNQPQHF.

This chain uses TRBV19 with TRBJ2-2, with D perhaps matching TRBD1 (5 bases). From germline, CDR1 is LNHDA and CDR2 SQIVND (reference sequence). This CDR3 has 15 amino acids. The V gene lost 5 bases and the J gene lost 3 bases, with 13 bases spanning the gap. CDR3 amino acids: CASSSFLGDTGELFF. DNA of the CDR3: TGTGCCAGTAGTTCCTTTCTAGGGGACACCGGGGAGCTGTTTTTT.

This rearrangement joins TRBV7-9 to TRBJ1-2, with D possibly matching TRBD1 (6 bases). From germline, CDR1 is SEHNR and CDR2 FQNEAQ (reference sequence). The CDR3 extends over 13 amino acids. The germline V and J ends were trimmed by 2 bases and 8 bases, with 12 bases remaining between them. The CDR3 sequence is CASSLIQGRGYTF. Written as DNA, the CDR3 is TGTGCCAGCAGCTTAATACAGGGTCGCGGCTACACCTTC.

This clonotype occurred once. The chain recombines TRBV7-3 with TRBJ1-2, with 9 bases aligning to TRBD1. The germline gives CDR1 SGHTA, CDR2 FQGTGA. The CDR3 covers 15 residues. J was trimmed by 5 bases and V by 2 bases; bases with no gene match: 6. In nucleotides, the CDR3 is TGTGCCAGCAGCTTAGCTGCCGGGACAGGGTATGGCTACACCTTC. Translating gives CASSLAAGTGYGYTF.

The chain combines TRBV5-6 with TRBJ2-7; D is unresolved. The germline V gene encodes CDR1 SGHDT and CDR2 YYEEEE. The CDR3 length is 16 residues. V shed 0 bases and J shed 0 bases, with 13 bases lying between them. The CDR3 DNA is TGTGCCAGCAGCTTGGGGATGGCTTCGAGCTCCTACGAGCAGTACTTC. Translating gives CASSLGMASSSYEQYF. The entire variable domain, with the rest obtained from reference TRBV5-6 and TRBJ2-7, is as follows: DAGVTQSPTHLIKTRGQQVTLRCSPKSGHDTVSWYQQALGQGPQFIFQYYEEEERQRGNFPDRFSGHQFPNYSSELNVNALLLGDSALYLCASSLGMASSSYEQYFGPGTRLTVT.

The chain is built from TRBV5-1 and TRBJ1-4, with 7 bases lining up with TRBD1. The germline V gene encodes CDR1 SGHRS and CDR2 YFSETQ. The CDR3 loop spans 15 amino acids. With 6 bases clipped from V and 6 bases from J, the junction kept 11 bases outside the gene matches. CDR3: CASNTGAGGDEKLFF. The CDR3 DNA reads TGCGCCAGCAATACTGGTGCAGGGGGAGATGAAAAACTGTTTTTT.

The DNA of the CDR3 is TGTGCCAGCAGTTACTCGGGAGGGGACACTGAAGCTTTCTTT. The encoded protein is CASSYSGGDTEAFF. The chain combines TRBV6-6 with TRBJ1-1; TRBD1 might be the D (5 bases). This CDR3 is 14 amino acids long. V lost 0 bases, J lost 3 bases, and 8 bases lay in between. Germline values: CDR1 MNHNY, CDR2 SVGAGI (reference sequence).

A few counts support this clonotype. This rearrangement joins TRBV2 to TRBJ2-2; D is unresolved. In germline, CDR1 is SNHLY, CDR2 FYNNEI. V was clipped by 8 bases and J by 6 bases, with 10 bases between them. The CDR3 loop spans 12 amino acids. The CDR3 loop reads CASGPFPGELFF. DNA for the CDR3: TGTGCCAGCGGGCCCTTCCCCGGGGAGCTGTTTTTT.

This clonotype was observed a single time. The chain links TRBV20-1 to TRBJ2-1; no clear D. The CDR3 length is 12 residues. CDR1 DFQATT and CDR2 SNEGSKA come from the germline V gene (reference sequence). V gave up 1 base and J gave up 7 bases, with 8 bases separating them. This chain's CDR3 is CSARGSYNEQFF. In nucleotides, the CDR3 is TGCAGTGCTAGAGGCAGTTATAATGAGCAGTTCTTC.

This clonotype was seen many times. The chain carries TRBV24-1 and TRBJ2-5, with TRBD1 as a possible D gene (6 bases). This CDR3 has 15 residues. Trimming took off 4 bases at V and 2 bases at J, with 13 bases between the two ends. Germline V gene lookup returns CDR1 KGHDR and CDR2 SFDVKD. The CDR3 DNA is TGTGCCACCAGTGAGCGGACAGCCCCGCAAGAGACCCAGTACTTC. Translating it yields CATSERTAPQETQYF.

J is TRBJ2-3 and V is TRBV11-2; a weak D match, TRBD2 (6 bases). CDR3 length: 15 amino acids. CDR1 is SGHAT and CDR2 is FQNNGV in the germline V gene. The V end was cut by 6 bases, the J end by 3 bases, with 16 bases between. The chain's CDR3 is CASRLAGGETDTQYF. CDR3 bases: TGTGCCAGCAGGCTAGCCGGAGGGGAGACAGATACGCAGTATTTT. The full variable domain, its missing parts supplied by reference TRBV11-2 and TRBJ2-3, is EAGVAQSPRYKIIEKRQSVAFWCNPISGHATLYWYQQILGQGPKLLIQFQNNGVVDDSQLPKDRFSAERLKGVDSTLKIQPAKLEDSAVYLCASRLAGGETDTQYFGPGTRLTVL.

The V and J genes are TRBV24-1 and TRBJ2-3, with D hard to call. Germline CDR1 KGHDR, CDR2 SFDVKD. The CDR3 totals 15 residues. V lost 0 bases and J lost 3, with 9 bases in between. CDR3: CATSDLRQKTDTQYF. The CDR3 DNA reads TGTGCCACCAGTGATTTGCGGCAGAAGACAGATACGCAGTATTTT.

The J gene is TRBJ2-1, the V gene TRBV12-3 or TRBV12-4, with D maybe TRBD1 (6 bases). The V end lost 7 bases, the J end lost 4 bases, and 17 bases lay between the germline ends. The CDR3 sequence is 15 residues long. The CDR3 is CASTRPGTSYNEQFF. The CDR3 DNA follows: TGTGCCAGCACCCGACCGGGGACATCTTACAATGAGCAGTTCTTC.

The V gene is TRBV5-1, the J gene TRBJ1-2, with TRBD1 matching over 9 bases. Germline V gene sequence: CDR1 SGHRS, CDR2 YFSETQ. The CDR3 totals 14 residues. The J segment lost 7 bases and the V segment lost 3 bases, leaving 7 bases of the junction unmatched. The CDR3 nucleotides read TGCGCCAGCAGCTGGGGACAGGGTAGTGGTGGCTACACCTTC. It codes for CASSWGQGSGGYTF.

The V and J genes are TRBV9 and TRBJ1-6; 7 bases line up with TRBD1. Looked up from germline, CDR1 is SGDLS and CDR2 is YYNGEE. The length of the CDR3 is 16 residues. V lost 0 bases, J lost 6 bases, and 6 bases stayed unmatched. CDR3 sequence reads: CASSVGQGVGNSPLHF. The CDR3 nucleotides are TGTGCCAGCAGCGTAGGACAGGGAGTGGGTAATTCACCCCTCCACTTT.

The chain joins TRBV6-5 to TRBJ1-1; D not resolved. Trimming removed 3 bases from V and 2 bases from J, with 10 bases in between. The CDR3 is 14 residues long. Germline CDR1 and CDR2: MNHEY and SVGAGI. CDR3 residues: CASSYERLNTEAFF. CDR3 DNA: TGTGCCAGCAGTTATGAAAGGCTTAACACTGAAGCTTTCTTT.

The rearrangement joins TRBV18 to TRBJ1-1, with 7 bases matching TRBD1. After removal of 8 bases from V and 1 base from J, the junction contained 4 bases not matched to a gene. Germline V gene data show CDR1 as KGHSH and CDR2 as LQKENI. The CDR3 is 13 amino acids. The CDR3 region has the DNA TGTGCCAGCCAACAGGGGAGGAACACTGAAGCTTTCTTT. This encodes CASQQGRNTEAFF.

This clonotype has just a few counts. The rearrangement uses TRBV3-1 and TRBJ2-1; D is possibly TRBD1 or TRBD2 (5 bases each). With 0 bases removed from V and 6 bases from J, the gap between germline ends came to 15 bases. The CDR3 extends over 16 amino acids. The V gene's germline CDR1 is LGHDT and CDR2 YNNKEL (reference sequence). This CDR3 is CASSQERGTLVNEQFF. In DNA, the CDR3 is TGTGCCAGCAGCCAAGAGAGAGGGACCCTCGTCAATGAGCAGTTCTTC.

This clonotype showed up just a few times. The chain combines TRBV20-1 with TRBJ2-7; 7 nucleotides align to TRBD1. This CDR3 is built from 15 residues. CDR1 is DFQATT and CDR2 is SNEGSKA in the germline V gene (reference sequence). Trimming took 5 bases from V and 4 from J; bases not matched to a gene: 14. The CDR3 DNA is TGCAGTGCTGCGGTTAGACAGGGCGCTATGTACGAGCAGTACTTC. The encoded protein is CSAAVRQGAMYEQYF.